Listed here are 6 T cell receptor beta chains from one sample, sequenced in a study of vaccination effects on CD4 cells after COVID-19. These receptors are not linked to any known antigen. The method was immunoSEQ multiplex PCR; TCRdb's version includes in-frame clones alone and lacks a portion of them. The profile shows about 45,000 clones, roughly four fifths of them singletons. The ViraFEST assay expanded antigen-specific CD4+ T cells with viral peptide pools before sequencing. Following culture for around 10 days, CD4+ T cells were isolated. It was between March and December 2020 that the person had a SARS-CoV-2 infection confirmed by PCR. This material consisted of CD4+ T cells from PBMCs cultured with a peptide pool, taken before COVID-19 vaccination. These receptors were collected from a human donor who had a prior SARS-CoV-2 infection.

The chain recombines TRBV5-6 with TRBJ2-7, with D maybe TRBD1 (6 bases). Germline V gives CDR1 SGHDT, CDR2 YYEEEE. This CDR3 spans 14 amino acids. With 6 bases removed from V and 5 bases from J, the gap between germline ends came to 18 bases. The CDR3 DNA sequence: TGTGCCAGCACAATCTTGGGGGACACGAACGAGCAGTACTTC. Protein: CASTILGDTNEQYF.

CDR3 in amino acids: CASSLVGQGTGEKLFF. The CDR3 DNA follows: TGTGCCAGCAGCTTGGTAGGACAGGGAACGGGAGAAAAACTGTTTTTT. This chain links TRBV5-6 with TRBJ1-4; 8 nucleotides line up with TRBD1. Germline V gene lookup returns CDR1 SGHDT and CDR2 YYEEEE. The CDR3 is 16 amino acids. V was pared by 0 bases and J by 8 bases, with 9 bases of the junction left unmatched.

The V gene is TRBV7-3, the J gene TRBJ2-1, with 8 positions matching TRBD2. The CDR3 consists of 15 residues. Germline V CDR1 and CDR2: SGHTA, FQGTGA. Trimming took 1 base from V and 5 from J; bases not matched to a gene: 4. The CDR3 here is CASSLNSGNHNEQFF. CDR3 DNA sequence: TGTGCCAGCAGCTTAAATAGCGGGAACCACAATGAGCAGTTCTTC.

This chain joins TRBV10-3 and TRBJ1-1; 7 bases align to TRBD1. V lost 6 bases, J lost 7 bases, and 11 bases stayed unmatched. The V gene's germline CDR1 is ENHRY and CDR2 SYGVKD. This CDR3 region has 14 residues. The CDR3: CAIREGGDGVEAFF. Written as DNA, the CDR3 is TGTGCCATCAGAGAAGGGGGCGACGGTGTTGAAGCTTTCTTT.

This clone was seen more than once but under ten times. The chain combines TRBV10-3 with TRBJ2-1; D uncertain. The CDR3 contains 15 residues. Germline loops: CDR1 ENHRY, CDR2 SYGVKD. V lost 6 bases and J 1 base, leaving 13 bases between the germline ends. DNA of the CDR3: TGTGCCATCAGGGCCAAGACGGATTCCTACAATGAGCAGTTCTTC. Translation: CAIRAKTDSYNEQFF.

In this sample, this clone turned up a few times. The genes are TRBV21-1 and TRBJ1-5; the table's D gene call, TRBD1, was not cross checked with the DNA. TRBV21-1 constitutes a pseudogene. The CDR3 loop spans 12 amino acids. CDR3 sequence: CARQGDNQPQHF. Written as DNA, the CDR3 is TGTGCCAGACAGGGGGACAATCAGCCCCAGCATTTT.